Shown below are 5 T cell receptor beta chains from a single sample sequenced in a study of T cell responses to AZD1222 COVID-19 vaccine. Profiled with immunoSEQ multiplex PCR; TCRdb holds only in-frame clones, not every one. The sample consists of 120,000 or so clones, around 90% of them appearing once. The specimen was peripheral blood, collected on day 0 of AZD1222 vaccination. Source of these receptors: an adult in good health.

This chain connects TRBV4-2 to TRBJ1-2; no reliable D call. There are 16 residues in the CDR3. The V and J ends lost 1 base and 4 bases respectively, with 16 bases between them. CDR1 and CDR2 from the germline V gene are LGHNA and YNFKEQ. DNA of the CDR3: TGTGCCAGCAGCCAAGCCTCCGGAGAGAGACGCTATGGCTACACCTTC. Protein: CASSQASGERRYGYTF.

The chain links TRBV6-4 to TRBJ2-1; 8 bases match TRBD1. The V segment lost 4 bases and the J segment 4 bases; nucleotides outside the gene matches: 15. Germline V CDR1 and CDR2: MRHNA, SNTAGT. This CDR3 is built from 18 residues. Written as DNA, the CDR3 is TGTGCCAGCAGTGGGACAGGGTTCCATCGCCATCCTTACAATGAGCAGTTCTTC. Its protein is CASSGTGFHRHPYNEQFF.

The rearrangement joins TRBV6-5 to TRBJ2-7; 7 bases fit TRBD1. This CDR3 is built from 14 residues. Germline CDR1 is MNHEY and CDR2 is SVGAGI. V shed 9 bases and J 2 bases; nucleotides not matched to a gene: 10. CDR3 residues: CASWTRDSPYEQYF. Here the CDR3 DNA reads TGTGCCAGTTGGACCCGGGACAGCCCCTACGAGCAGTACTTC.

The V gene is TRBV6-6, the J gene TRBJ1-5; 9 positions match TRBD1. The CDR3 sequence is 19 residues long. Trimming removed 5 bases from V and 6 bases from J; junction bases left unmatched: 20. Germline V gene lookup returns CDR1 MNHNY and CDR2 SVGAGI (reference sequence). The CDR3, as DNA: TGTGCCAGCAGTCCAAGGCCGGACAGGGGATGGAAGGATCGTCAGCCCCAGCATTTT. This translates into CASSPRPDRGWKDRQPQHF.

The J gene is TRBJ2-3, the V gene TRBV2, with 8 bases matching TRBD2. Germline CDR1 SNHLY, CDR2 FYNNEI. V lost 6 bases and J lost 6; bases outside the gene matches: 11. CDR3 size: 15 residues. For the CDR3, the DNA is TGTGCCAGCAGACCGCGGGGGGTCTGGGGTGATACGCAGTATTTT. This encodes CASRPRGVWGDTQYF.